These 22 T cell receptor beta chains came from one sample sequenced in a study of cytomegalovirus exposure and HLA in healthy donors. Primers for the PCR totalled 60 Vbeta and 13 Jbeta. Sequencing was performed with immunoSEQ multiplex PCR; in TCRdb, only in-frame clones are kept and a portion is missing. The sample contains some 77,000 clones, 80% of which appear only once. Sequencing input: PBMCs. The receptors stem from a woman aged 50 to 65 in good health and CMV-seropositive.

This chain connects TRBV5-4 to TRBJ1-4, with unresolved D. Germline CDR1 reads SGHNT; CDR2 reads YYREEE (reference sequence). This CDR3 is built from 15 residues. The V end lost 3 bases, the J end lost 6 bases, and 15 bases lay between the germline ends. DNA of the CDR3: TGTGCCAGCAGCTCGGACGGGGAAAGTGATGAAAAACTGTTTTTT. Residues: CASSSDGESDEKLFF.

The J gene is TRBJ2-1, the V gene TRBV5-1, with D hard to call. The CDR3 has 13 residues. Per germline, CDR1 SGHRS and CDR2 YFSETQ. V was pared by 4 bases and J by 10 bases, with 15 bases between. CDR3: CASSPVVREEQFF. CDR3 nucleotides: TGCGCCAGCAGCCCTGTCGTCCGAGAAGAGCAGTTCTTC. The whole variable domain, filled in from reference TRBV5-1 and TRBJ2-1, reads KAGVTQTPRYLIKTRGQQVTLSCSPISGHRSVSWYQQTPGQGLQFLFEYFSETQRNKGNFPGRFSGRQFSNSRSEMNVSTLELGDSALYLCASSPVVREEQFFGPGTRLTVL.

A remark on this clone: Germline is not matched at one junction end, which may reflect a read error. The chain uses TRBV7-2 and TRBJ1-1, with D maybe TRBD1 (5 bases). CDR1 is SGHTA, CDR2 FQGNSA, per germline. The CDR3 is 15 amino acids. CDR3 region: CASNLGYRLNTEAFF. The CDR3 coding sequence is TGTGCCAGCAACTTAGGGTACAGGTTGAACACTGAAGCTTTCTTT.

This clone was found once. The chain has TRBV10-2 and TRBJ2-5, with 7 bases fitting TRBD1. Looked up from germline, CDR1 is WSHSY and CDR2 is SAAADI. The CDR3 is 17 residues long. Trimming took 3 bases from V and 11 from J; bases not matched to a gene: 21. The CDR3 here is CASSDFTGAVVKWEQYF. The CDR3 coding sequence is TGCGCCAGCAGTGATTTTACAGGGGCCGTTGTGAAGTGGGAGCAGTACTTC.

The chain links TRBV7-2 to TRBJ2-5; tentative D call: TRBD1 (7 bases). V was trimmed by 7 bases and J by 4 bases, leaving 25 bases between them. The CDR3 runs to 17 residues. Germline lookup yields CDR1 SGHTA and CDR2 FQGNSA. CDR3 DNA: TGTGCCAGCACCCAACAGGGGACGCGGTTCGGGGGAGAGACCCAGTACTTC. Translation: CASTQQGTRFGGETQYF. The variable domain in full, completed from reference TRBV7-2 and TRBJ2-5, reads GAGVSQSPSNKVTEKGKDVELRCDPISGHTALYWYRQSLGQGLEFLIYFQGNSAPDKSGLPSDRFSAERTGGSVSTLTIQRTQQEDSAVYLCASTQQGTRFGGETQYFGPGTRLLVL.

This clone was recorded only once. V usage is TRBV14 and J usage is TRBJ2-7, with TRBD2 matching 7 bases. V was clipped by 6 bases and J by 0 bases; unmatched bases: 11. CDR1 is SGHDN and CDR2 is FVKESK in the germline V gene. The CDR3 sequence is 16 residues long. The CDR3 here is CASRAILAPHSYEQYV. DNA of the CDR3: TGTGCCAGCAGGGCTATACTAGCGCCCCACTCCTACGAGCAGTACGTC.

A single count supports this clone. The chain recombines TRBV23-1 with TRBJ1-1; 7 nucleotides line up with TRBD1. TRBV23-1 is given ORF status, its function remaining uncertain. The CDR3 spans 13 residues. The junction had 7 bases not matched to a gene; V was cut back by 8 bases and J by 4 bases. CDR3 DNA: TGCGCCAGCGGCACAGGGGCGGTCACTGAAGCTTTCTTT. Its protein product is CASGTGAVTEAFF.

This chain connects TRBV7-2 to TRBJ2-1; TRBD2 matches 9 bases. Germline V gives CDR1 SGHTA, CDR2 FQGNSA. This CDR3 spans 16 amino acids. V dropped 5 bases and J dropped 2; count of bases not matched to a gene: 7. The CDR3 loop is CASSITGTSPYNEQFF. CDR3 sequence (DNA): TGTGCCAGCAGCATCACGGGGACTAGCCCCTACAATGAGCAGTTCTTC.

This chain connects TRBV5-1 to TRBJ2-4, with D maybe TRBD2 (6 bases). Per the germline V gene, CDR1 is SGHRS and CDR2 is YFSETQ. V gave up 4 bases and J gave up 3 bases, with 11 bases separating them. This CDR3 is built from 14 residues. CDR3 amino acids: CASSPGEVKNIQYF. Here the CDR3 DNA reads TGCGCCAGCAGCCCCGGGGAGGTCAAAAACATTCAGTACTTC.

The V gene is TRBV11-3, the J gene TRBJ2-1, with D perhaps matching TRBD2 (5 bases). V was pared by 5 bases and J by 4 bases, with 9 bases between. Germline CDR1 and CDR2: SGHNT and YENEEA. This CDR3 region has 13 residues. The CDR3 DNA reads TGTGCCAGCAGCCCTGACTATTACAATGAGCAGTTCTTC. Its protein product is CASSPDYYNEQFF.

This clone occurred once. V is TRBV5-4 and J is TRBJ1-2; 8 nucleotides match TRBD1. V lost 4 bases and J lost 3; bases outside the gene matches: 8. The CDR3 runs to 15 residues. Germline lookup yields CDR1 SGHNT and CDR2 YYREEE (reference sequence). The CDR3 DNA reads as TGTGCCAGCAGCAAGACAGGGGTGGGGGACTATGGCTACACCTTC. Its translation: CASSKTGVGDYGYTF.

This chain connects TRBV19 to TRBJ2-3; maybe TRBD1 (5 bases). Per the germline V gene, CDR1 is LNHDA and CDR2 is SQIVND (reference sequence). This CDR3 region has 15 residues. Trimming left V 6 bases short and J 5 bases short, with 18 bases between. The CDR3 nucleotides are TGTGCCAGTAGCCCCCAAGGCAGGGTGGGAGATACGCAGTATTTT. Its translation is CASSPQGRVGDTQYF.

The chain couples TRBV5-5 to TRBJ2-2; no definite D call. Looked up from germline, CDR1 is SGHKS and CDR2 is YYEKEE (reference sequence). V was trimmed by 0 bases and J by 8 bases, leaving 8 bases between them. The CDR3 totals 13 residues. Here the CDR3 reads CASSLGAKGELFF. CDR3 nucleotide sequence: TGTGCCAGCAGCTTGGGGGCGAAAGGGGAGCTGTTTTTT.

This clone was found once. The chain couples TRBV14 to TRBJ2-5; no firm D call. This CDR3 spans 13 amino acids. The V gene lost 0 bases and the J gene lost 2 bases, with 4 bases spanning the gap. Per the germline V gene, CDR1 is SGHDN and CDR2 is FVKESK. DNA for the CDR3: TGTGCCAGCAGCCAAGATCTTCAAGAGACCCAGTACTTC. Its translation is CASSQDLQETQYF.

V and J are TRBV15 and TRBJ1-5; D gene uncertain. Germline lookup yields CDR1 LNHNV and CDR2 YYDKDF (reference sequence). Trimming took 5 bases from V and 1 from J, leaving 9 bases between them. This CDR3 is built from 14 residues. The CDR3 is CATSSRKSNQPQHF. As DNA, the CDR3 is TGTGCCACCAGCTCGAGGAAAAGCAATCAGCCCCAGCATTTT. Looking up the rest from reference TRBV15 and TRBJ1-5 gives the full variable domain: DAMVIQNPRYQVTQFGKPVTLSCSQTLNHNVMYWYQQKSSQAPKLLFHYYDKDFNNEADTPDNFQSRRPNTSFCFLDIRSPGLGDTAMYLCATSSRKSNQPQHFGDGTRLSIL.

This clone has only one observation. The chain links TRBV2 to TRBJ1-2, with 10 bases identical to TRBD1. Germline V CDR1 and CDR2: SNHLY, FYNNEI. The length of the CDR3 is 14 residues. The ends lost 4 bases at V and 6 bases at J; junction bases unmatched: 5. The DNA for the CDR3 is TGTGCCAGCAGTGTTGGGACAGGGGCGCATGGCTACACCTTC. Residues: CASSVGTGAHGYTF.

The CDR3 reads CACPTGTNEKLFF. CDR3 coding DNA: TGTGCCTGCCCTACAGGGACTAATGAAAAACTGTTTTTT. The J gene is TRBJ1-4, the V gene TRBV30; TRBD1 might be the D (6 bases). Germline CDR1 reads GTSNPN; CDR2 reads SVGIG (reference sequence). The CDR3 spans 13 residues. Trimming shortened V by 6 bases and J by 2 bases, and 10 bases separated the two germline ends.

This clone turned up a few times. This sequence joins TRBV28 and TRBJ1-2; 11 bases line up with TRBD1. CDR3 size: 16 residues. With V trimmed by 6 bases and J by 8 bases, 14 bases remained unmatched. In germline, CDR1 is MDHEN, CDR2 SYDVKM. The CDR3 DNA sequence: TGTGCCAGCAGGGACGGGACAGGGGGAAGGGCTAAGGGCTACACCTTC. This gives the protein CASRDGTGGRAKGYTF.

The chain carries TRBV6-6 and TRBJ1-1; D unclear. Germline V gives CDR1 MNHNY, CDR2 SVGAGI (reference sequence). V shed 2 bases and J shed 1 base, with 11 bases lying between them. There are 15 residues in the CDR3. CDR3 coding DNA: TGTGCCAGCAGTTACCCGGGTCCAACGAACACTGAAGCTTTCTTT. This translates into CASSYPGPTNTEAFF.

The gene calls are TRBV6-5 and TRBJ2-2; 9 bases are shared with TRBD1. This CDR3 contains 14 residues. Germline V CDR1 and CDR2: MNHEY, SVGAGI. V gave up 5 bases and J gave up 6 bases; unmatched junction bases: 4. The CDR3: CASSRDRESGELFF. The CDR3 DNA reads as TGTGCCAGCAGTAGGGACAGGGAATCCGGGGAGCTGTTTTTT.

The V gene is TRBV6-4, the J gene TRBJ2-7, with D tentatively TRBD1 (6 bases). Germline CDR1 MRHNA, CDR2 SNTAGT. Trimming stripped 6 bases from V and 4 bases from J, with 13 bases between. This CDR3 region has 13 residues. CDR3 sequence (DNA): TGTGCCAGCAGCGGGACATTTCCATACGAGCAGTACGTC. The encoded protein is CASSGTFPYEQYV.

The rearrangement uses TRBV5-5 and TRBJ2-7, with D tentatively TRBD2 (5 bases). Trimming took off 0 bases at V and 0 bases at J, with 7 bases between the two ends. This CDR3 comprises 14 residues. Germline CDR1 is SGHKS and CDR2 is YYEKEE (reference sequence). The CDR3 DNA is TGTGCCAGCAGCTTGGCTGGGAGCTCCTACGAGCAGTACTTC. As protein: CASSLAGSSYEQYF.